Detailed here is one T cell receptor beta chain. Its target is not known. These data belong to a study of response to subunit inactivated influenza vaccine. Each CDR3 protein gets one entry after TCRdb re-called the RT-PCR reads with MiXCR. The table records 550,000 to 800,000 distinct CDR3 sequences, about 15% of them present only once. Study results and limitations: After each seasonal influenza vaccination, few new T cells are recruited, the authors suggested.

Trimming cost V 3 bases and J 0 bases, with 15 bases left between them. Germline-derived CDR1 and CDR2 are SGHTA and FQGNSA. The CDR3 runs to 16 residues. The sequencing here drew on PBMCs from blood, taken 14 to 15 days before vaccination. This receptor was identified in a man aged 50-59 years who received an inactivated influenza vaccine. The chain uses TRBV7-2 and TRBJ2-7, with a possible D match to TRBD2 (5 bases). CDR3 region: CASSFFKAEVSYEQYF. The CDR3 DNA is TGTGCCAGCAGCTTTTTCAAAGCGGAGGTCTCCTACGAGCAGTACTTC.